This T cell receptor (beta chain) was obtained from a study of shared clonotypes between healthy human individuals. Study background: The composition of the donors was a couple of women and three men aged 18 to 49. Per donor, three plates held CD4 naive cells, three held CD4 memory, two held CD8 naive and one held CD8 memory.

CDR1 is SGDLS and CDR2 is YYNGEE in the germline V gene. Trimming took 4 bases from V and 8 from J, leaving 12 bases between them. CDR3 length equals 12 residues. Nashville, Tennessee was home to all donors, who were Caucasian adults. CD4+ cells underwent separation, giving CD45RA+ naive and CD45RA-negative memory subsets. Only in-frame clones appear in the TCRdb table, and some are missing; sequencing was by immunoSEQ multiplex PCR. The sample holds nearly 1,000,000 clones, 76% seen once. This clone was counted between two and nine times. Sequenced sample: memory CD4+ T cells sorted from blood. Subset denoted: CD45RA-negative fraction. The sequence was collected from a man younger than 35 in good health. This chain connects TRBV9 to TRBJ1-2, with D perhaps matching TRBD1 (5 bases). DNA for the CDR3: TGTGCCAGCAGCTATTACGGGGGAGGCTACACCTTC. Protein sequence: CASSYYGGGYTF.